This TCR beta chain appears in the sequencing data of a study of identical twins (dated by TCRdb to about 2016). A note on the overall study: The study deep-sequenced TCR alpha and beta repertoires from monozygotic twins, unrelated adults of various ages and cord blood to test whether fetal clonotypes persist. Replicate twin experiments were performed at different times using different library preparation protocols to rule out contamination.

All donors were healthy Caucasians. Three pairs of female monozygotic twins, all aged about 18 to 29 years, made up the twin cohort. Positive isolation kits from Invitrogen were used to isolate the CD4+ and CD8+ T cell populations. Study-wide conclusions, independent of this receptor: Fewer insertions were carried by abundant cord blood beta clonotypes, a similar but weaker trend appeared in young adult naive repertoires, and no such trend appeared in memory repertoires. Zero-insertion analyses could be partly confounded by invariant T cells such as MAIT and iNKT, although diverse VJ usage argued against such confounding for most clonotypes. In monozygotic twins, recombination models systematically underestimated out-of-frame TCR alpha sharing, but the models matched the sharing seen between unrelated individuals. Compared with coincidental sharing between unrelated individuals, out-of-frame TCR alpha sequences shared between twins showed an excess of sequences with low generation probability. In beta out-of-frame sequences, excess twin sharing was weaker, because having fewer shared sequences lowered the signal-to-noise ratio. Conclusions relied on cross-sectional statistical analysis, since the same donors could not be followed over many years.

A note on this clonotype: Its target antigen remains unknown. No much larger clone exists at a distance of one base, and base qualities are not known.

Library construction relied on 5' RACE. Sequencing instrument: Illumina HiSeq 2000. A universal primer binding site was introduced by template switching, and a unique molecular identifier was present in the final cDNA, enabling accurate counting of TCR cDNA molecules. Specific primers in the conserved constant-segment region were used to synthesize first-strand cDNA for the TCR alpha and beta chains. To control for contamination, each cDNA library was double barcoded with a SMART-Mk sample barcode plus Illumina barcodes. Two successive PCR steps introduced TruSeq adapter sequences along with Illumina sample barcodes. TCR alpha and beta cDNA libraries were sequenced on the Illumina HiSeq platform with custom primers. The original pipeline was this. MiGEC processed the raw reads to extract unique molecular identifiers, while MiXCR was used to determine the CDR3 positions. For each individual, recombination models were inferred using an EM algorithm with the repgenHMM and IGoR tools. Shared clonotypes were analyzed with the tcR package in R, and sharing was normalized by the product of cloneset sizes. To study raw recombination free of thymic and clonal selection effects, out-of-frame nonproductive sequences were analyzed. TCRdb itself trimmed the public reads at Q25 with fastp, ran MiXCR and retained productive beta chains. Rows matching on CDR3 protein sequence are summarized as one entry with the most common DNA and genes. TCRdb, not the original authors, processed these V and J calls. Present in this sample are 470,000 or so distinct CDR3 sequences, more than 20% of which were seen just once. In total, the top ten clones hold 2.5% to 3.5% of the sample.

The germline V gene (reference sequence) provides CDR1 DFQATT and CDR2 SNEGSKA. The CDR3 contains 14 residues, cysteine and phenylalanine counted. Of all the DNA, just the CDR3 is kept, 42 bases in frame from base 1. V ends up 3 bases short and J 3 bases short, with an unmatched junction base count of 7. Separately, the same data were catalogued under a study of T cells expressing NK-cell markers. Per the second study: About eight donors provided sorted CD3+CD56+NKG2C+, CD3+CD56+NKG2C- and CD3+CD56-NKG2C+ T-cell subsets, whose TCR beta-chain repertoires were profiled. Of the eight sequenced donors, seven were found to be HCMV-seropositive and one was found to be HCMV-seronegative. In several experiments an anti-gammadeltaTCR antibody was added to restrict sorting to alphabetaTCR-expressing T cells. In more than 5 donors, the dominant CD3+CD56+NKG2C+ clonotypes were found to rank among the top 10 CD8+ clonotypes and to make up 1.0-7.0% of CD8+ T cells. Those dominant clonotypes were again the most abundant among CD3+CD56-NKG2C+ cells in a handful of donors, at about 25-60.1%. It remained unclear whether the expanded NKG2C-expressing T cell clones were specific for HCMV antigens. The eight sequenced donors were randomly selected healthy volunteers, three men and five women. A commercial ELISA kit detecting HCMV-specific IgG in serum was used to determine HCMV serostatus. MIGEC was used to demultiplex reads and group the reads by UMI, and MiTCR was used to assemble and quantify clonotypes. To exclude erroneous sequences, only TCR cDNA sequences supported by at least two reads were retained. The tcR package was used for downstream repertoire analysis, and clonotypes were matched between fractions using CDR3 nucleotide sequence together with V segment. VDJmatch was used to annotate antigen specificity against VDJdb, with one amino acid substitution in CDR3 allowed.

The rearrangement combines TRBV20-1 with TRBJ2-5, with 7 bases in between that match TRBD2. Sample: CD4+ T cells sorted from blood. The receptor comes from a woman aged 18 to 35 in good health. The CDR3 region reads CSARGGDRKETQYF. The DNA reads TGCAGTGCTAGGGGGGGGGATAGAAAAGAGACCCAGTACTTC.